These 25 T cell receptor beta chains came from one sample sequenced in a study of blood T cell repertoires in COVID-19. TCRdb's table, derived via immunoSEQ multiplex PCR, lists solely in-frame clones and lacks some. The sample contains about 69,000 clones, approximately 85% of which appear only once. The sequenced material came from peripheral blood. The source is an older man with acute or convalescent COVID-19.

The chain combines TRBV19 with TRBJ1-2; D gene uncertain. Trimming cost V 5 bases and J 8 bases, with 15 bases left between them. The CDR3 is made up of 13 amino acids. Germline CDR1 reads LNHDA; CDR2 reads SQIVND (reference sequence). CDR3 protein: CASSRRDPGGYTF. DNA for the CDR3: TGTGCCAGTAGTCGACGTGACCCCGGGGGCTACACCTTC.

The chain has TRBV24-1 and TRBJ2-1; TRBD2 matches at 12 bases. This CDR3 region has 16 residues. The junction had 7 bases not matched to a gene; V was cut back by 5 bases and J by 6 bases. Germline assignment: CDR1 KGHDR and CDR2 SFDVKD. The CDR3 here is CATSGPLAGGLNEQFF. The CDR3 nucleotides read TGTGCCACCAGTGGCCCTCTAGCGGGAGGGCTCAATGAGCAGTTCTTC.

The table lists this clone with a count of one. V and J are TRBV2 and TRBJ1-1; no clear D gene. V was clipped by 6 bases and J by 8 bases, with 13 bases between them. CDR3 size: 12 residues. Germline V gene lookup returns CDR1 SNHLY and CDR2 FYNNEI. The CDR3 region is CASRDDIGEAFF. CDR3 in DNA: TGTGCCAGCAGAGACGACATAGGAGAAGCTTTCTTT.

This rearrangement joins TRBV5-6 to TRBJ2-2; no reliable D call. V gave up 4 bases and J gave up 1 base, with 8 bases separating them. The CDR3 has 14 residues. Germline lookup yields CDR1 SGHDT and CDR2 YYEEEE. In nucleotides, the CDR3 is TGTGCCAGCAGCCGCGACTGGAACACCGGGGAGCTGTTTTTT. This encodes CASSRDWNTGELFF.

The V and J genes are TRBV18 and TRBJ1-1; D is ambiguous. The CDR3 sequence is 13 residues long. V was shortened by 4 bases and J by 0 bases, with 6 bases between the two germline ends. Germline V CDR1 and CDR2: KGHSH, LQKENI. Here the CDR3 reads CASSRDMNTEAFF. Here the CDR3 DNA reads TGTGCCAGCTCACGCGACATGAACACTGAAGCTTTCTTT.

The V call is TRBV6-5, the J call TRBJ1-3; 10 nucleotides match TRBD1. This CDR3 region has 13 residues. After removal of 9 bases from V and 4 bases from J, the junction contained 3 bases not matched to a gene. Per germline, CDR1 MNHEY and CDR2 SVGAGI. In nucleotides, the CDR3 is TGTGCCAGTGGGACAGGGGCAGGAAACACCATATATTTT. Translating it yields CASGTGAGNTIYF.

The rearrangement uses TRBV5-1 and TRBJ2-1; D ambiguous. Trimming removed 0 bases from V and 6 bases from J, with 10 bases in between. The CDR3 is 14 residues long. Germline CDR1 SGHRS, CDR2 YFSETQ. In DNA form, the CDR3 reads TGCGCCAGCAGCTTGGAACTGGTAGCCAATGAGCAGTTCTTC. Residues: CASSLELVANEQFF.

This clone is a singleton in its sample. This chain joins TRBV6-2 or TRBV6-3 and TRBJ2-3; maybe TRBD2 (6 bases). The CDR3 is 14 residues long. V was trimmed by 5 bases and J by 4 bases, leaving 13 bases between them. Germline V gene lookup returns CDR1 MNHEY and CDR2 SVGEGT. The CDR3 loop is CASSATRSADTQYF. CDR3 DNA: TGTGCCAGCAGTGCGACTAGATCCGCAGATACGCAGTATTTT.

Only a few counts were recorded for this clone. The chain combines TRBV29-1 with TRBJ1-4, with D possibly TRBD1 on 6 matching bases. The CDR3 spans 17 residues. The germline CDR1 and CDR2 sequences are SQVTM and ANQGSEA. V shed 4 bases and J shed 0 bases, with 18 bases lying between them. DNA of the CDR3: TGCAGCGTTGGGGACCGAGGGGGGGCTGCAACTAATGAAAAACTGTTTTTT. Amino acid sequence: CSVGDRGGAATNEKLFF.

The V gene is TRBV6-2 or TRBV6-3, the J gene TRBJ2-6; D is possibly TRBD1 (5 bases). Germline V lookup: CDR1 MNHEY, CDR2 SVGEGT. Trimming pared 2 bases from V and 0 bases from J, leaving 11 bases between. This CDR3 region has 17 residues. The CDR3 loop reads CASSYRQGNSGANVLTF. As DNA, the CDR3 is TGTGCCAGCAGTTACCGGCAGGGCAACTCTGGGGCCAACGTCCTGACTTTC.

V usage is TRBV19 and J usage is TRBJ1-5; possible D gene TRBD1, 6 bases. The CDR3 runs to 13 residues. Germline assignment: CDR1 LNHDA and CDR2 SQIVND (reference sequence). V gave up 8 bases and J gave up 4 bases, with 12 bases separating them. The CDR3 loop reads CASQGLRNQPQHF. The CDR3, as DNA: TGTGCCAGTCAGGGGCTGAGGAATCAGCCCCAGCATTTT.

This sequence joins TRBV5-1 and TRBJ2-1; 7 nucleotides match TRBD1. V shed 3 bases, J shed 7 bases, and the junction held 22 bases outside the gene matches. Germline lookup yields CDR1 SGHRS and CDR2 YFSETQ. This CDR3 region has 19 residues. The CDR3 region is CASSSALGEHWTGPNEQFF. The CDR3 DNA is TGCGCCAGCAGCTCTGCTTTGGGGGAGCACTGGACAGGACCTAATGAGCAGTTCTTC.

This chain connects TRBV9 to TRBJ2-5, with TRBD1 matching over 11 bases. CDR1 SGDLS and CDR2 YYNGEE come from the germline V gene. CDR3 length equals 16 residues. Trimming took 4 bases from V and 4 from J; bases not matched to a gene: 9. The CDR3 loop reads CASSLGQGARGETQYF. The CDR3 DNA reads TGTGCCAGCAGCCTAGGACAGGGGGCGCGGGGAGAGACCCAGTACTTC. Complete variable domain (other parts from reference TRBV9 and TRBJ2-5): DSGVTQTPKHLITATGQRVTLRCSPRSGDLSVYWYQQSLDQGLQFLIQYYNGEERAKGNILERFSAQQFPDLHSELNLSSLELGDSALYFCASSLGQGARGETQYFGPGTRLLVL.

J is TRBJ2-1 and V is TRBV18; TRBD1 might be the D (6 bases). Looked up from germline, CDR1 is KGHSH and CDR2 is LQKENI. V was clipped by 3 bases and J by 4 bases, with 13 bases between them. This CDR3 region has 15 residues. In nucleotides, the CDR3 is TGTGCCAGCTCACCTCCCGGGACAACTTACAATGAGCAGTTCTTC. It is translated as CASSPPGTTYNEQFF.

This clone was counted once. V usage is TRBV3-1 (or the pseudogene TRBV3-2) and J usage is TRBJ2-2; no definite D call. The V end lost 4 bases, the J end lost 3 bases, and 12 bases lay between the germline ends. Germline values: CDR1 LGHDT, CDR2 YNNKEL (reference sequence). The CDR3 extends over 15 amino acids. CDR3 bases: TGTGCCAGCAGCCGACGCCTAGTATACACCGGGGAGCTGTTTTTT. Amino acid sequence: CASSRRLVYTGELFF.

The gene calls are TRBV7-2 and TRBJ1-1; D unclear. Germline V gene data show CDR1 as SGHTA and CDR2 as FQGNSA. This CDR3 has 14 residues. Trimming took 5 bases from V and 1 from J, leaving 11 bases between them. This CDR3 reads CASSPLNPNTEAFF. The DNA of the CDR3 is TGTGCCAGCAGCCCACTTAACCCGAACACTGAAGCTTTCTTT.

The rearrangement links TRBV5-8 to TRBJ1-5; 8 positions match TRBD1. Germline V gene data show CDR1 as SGHTS and CDR2 as YDEGEE. The CDR3 is 16 residues long. Trimming at V came to 1 base and at J to 3 bases, leaving 6 bases not matched to a gene. The CDR3 bases are TGTGCCAGCAGCTTGATGACAGGGGCCCTCAATCAGCCCCAGCATTTT. As protein: CASSLMTGALNQPQHF.

This chain links TRBV19 with TRBJ1-6, with D unresolved. Germline V gene data show CDR1 as LNHDA and CDR2 as SQIVND (reference sequence). V was shortened by 3 bases and J by 8 bases, with 17 bases between the two germline ends. There are 16 residues in the CDR3. CDR3 protein: CASSIGTGESYSPLHF. The CDR3 nucleotides read TGTGCCAGTAGTATCGGCACCGGAGAGAGTTATTCACCCCTCCACTTT.

This sequence joins TRBV19 and TRBJ2-7; tentative D call: TRBD1 (5 bases). This CDR3 has 15 residues. Germline V lookup: CDR1 LNHDA, CDR2 SQIVND (reference sequence). The V and J ends lost 3 bases and 0 bases respectively, with 12 bases between them. CDR3 coding DNA: TGTGCCAGTAGTATGTCAGGGCTCGGCTCCTACGAGCAGTACTTC. This encodes CASSMSGLGSYEQYF.

This rearrangement joins TRBV7-9 to TRBJ2-1; 8 bases align to TRBD1. The CDR3 has 17 amino acids. With 1 base clipped from V and 4 bases from J, the junction kept 9 bases outside the gene matches. Germline CDR1 is SEHNR and CDR2 is FQNEAQ (reference sequence). The CDR3 is CASSLGGRTGSYNEQFF. DNA of the CDR3: TGTGCCAGCAGCTTAGGGGGGAGGACAGGGTCTTACAATGAGCAGTTCTTC. Full variable domain (remainder filled in from reference TRBV7-9 and TRBJ2-1): DTGVSQNPRHKITKRGQNVTFRCDPISEHNRLYWYRQTLGQGPEFLTYFQNEAQLEKSRLLSDRFSAERPKGSFSTLEIQRTEQGDSAMYLCASSLGGRTGSYNEQFFGPGTRLTVL.

V gene TRBV7-2 combines with J gene TRBJ1-1, with a possible D match to TRBD1 (6 bases). V gave up 5 bases and J gave up 1 base, with 11 bases separating them. CDR3 length equals 14 residues. The germline V gene encodes CDR1 SGHTA and CDR2 FQGNSA. CDR3 in DNA: TGTGCCAGCAGCCCCTCGGACAGGAACACTGAAGCTTTCTTT. It specifies CASSPSDRNTEAFF.

The chain has TRBV6-5 and TRBJ1-5, with TRBD1 identical over 9 bases. The CDR3 totals 14 residues. The germline V gene encodes CDR1 MNHEY and CDR2 SVGAGI. With V trimmed by 6 bases and J by 4 bases, 4 bases remained unmatched. CDR3 nucleotides: TGTGCCAGCAGAGCCGGGACAGGGAATCAGCCCCAGCATTTT. The encoded protein is CASRAGTGNQPQHF.

The V call is TRBV18, the J call TRBJ1-4; no firm D call. Germline lookup yields CDR1 KGHSH and CDR2 LQKENI. The germline V and J ends were trimmed by 4 bases and 4 bases, with 7 bases remaining between them. This CDR3 spans 13 amino acids. The CDR3 reads CASSRGNNEKLFF. The CDR3 bases are TGTGCCAGCTCACGAGGGAATAATGAAAAACTGTTTTTT.

The chain joins TRBV10-3 to TRBJ2-3; 10 bases align to TRBD1. There are 17 residues in the CDR3. In germline, CDR1 is ENHRY, CDR2 SYGVKD. The V and J ends lost 7 bases and 0 bases, in that order; junction bases with no gene match: 10. The CDR3 bases are TGTGCCATCAAGCGGGGACAGGGGACCCTAAGCACAGATACGCAGTATTTT. This translates into CAIKRGQGTLSTDTQYF.

The chain combines TRBV28 with TRBJ2-7, with a tentative D call TRBD2 (6 bases). CDR3 length equals 14 residues. The germline CDR1 and CDR2 sequences are MDHEN and SYDVKM. V lost 3 bases and J lost 3, with 12 bases in between. The CDR3 loop is CASSFSGWIYEQYF. DNA for the CDR3: TGTGCCAGCAGTTTCAGCGGGTGGATCTACGAGCAGTACTTC.